Below are 6 T cell receptor beta chains sequenced from a single sample in a study of T cells in Graves' hyperthyroidism and ophthalmopathy. It was RNA transcripts that yielded the amplified TCR beta CDR3 regions. HTBI primers were the set used in a first-round RT-PCR of the TCR CDR3. Using its own MiXCR run on the multiplex PCR reads, TCRdb lists one record per CDR3 protein. Among 550,000 to 600,000 distinct CDR3 sequences listed, around 46% were seen once. Sequenced sample: peripheral blood or thyroid tissue (not recorded which). The receptors were gathered from an adult woman with Graves' disease, either hyperthyroidism or ophthalmopathy (not recorded which).

This clonotype was observed at least ten times. This chain joins TRBV20-1 and TRBJ2-2; TRBD1 agrees at 8 bases. The germline V gene encodes CDR1 DFQATT and CDR2 SNEGSKA (reference sequence). J lost 5 bases, V lost 5 bases, and 13 bases had no gene match. This CDR3 region has 16 residues. DNA for the CDR3: TGCAGTGCTGGGATGTTTAGGACAGGGCGGACCGGGGAGCTGTTTTTT. Encoded protein: CSAGMFRTGRTGELFF.

J is TRBJ1-5 and V is TRBV10-1, with D unclear. The germline V gene has CDR1 WNHNN and CDR2 SYGVQD (reference sequence). The CDR3 has 14 amino acids. Trimming left V 6 bases short and J 3 bases short, with 12 bases between. The CDR3 DNA is TGCGCCAGCAGATTAGGGAAACTCAATCAGCCCCAGCATTTT. Protein: CASRLGKLNQPQHF.

The V and J genes are TRBV29-1 and TRBJ1-1, with D perhaps TRBD1 (5 bases). The germline gives CDR1 SQVTM, CDR2 ANQGSEA. Trimming pared 1 base from V and 4 bases from J, leaving 16 bases between. The CDR3 runs to 15 residues. The CDR3 is CSVEVRGQGATEAFF. DNA for the CDR3: TGCAGCGTTGAAGTACGGGGCCAGGGAGCCACTGAAGCTTTCTTT.

This clonotype was found many times. The chain recombines TRBV9 with TRBJ1-1; D gene uncertain. V gave up 0 bases and J gave up 6 bases, with 6 bases separating them. CDR3 length equals 12 residues. Germline V CDR1 and CDR2: SGDLS, YYNGEE. CDR3 sequence: CASSVGAAEAFF. The CDR3 DNA reads as TGTGCCAGCAGCGTAGGAGCGGCTGAAGCTTTCTTT.

This clonotype was counted ten times or more. This CDR3 reads CASSLGASTDTQYF. CDR3 nucleotides: TGTGCCAGCAGCTTGGGGGCAAGCACAGATACGCAGTATTTT. This chain uses TRBV7-9 with TRBJ2-3, with D perhaps matching TRBD1 (6 bases). The CDR3 spans 14 residues. The V gene lost 3 bases and the J gene lost 0 bases, with 7 bases spanning the gap. CDR1 is SEHNR, CDR2 FQNEAQ, per germline (reference sequence).

The chain uses TRBV25-1 and TRBJ1-2; TRBD1 matches at 7 bases. The V gene's germline CDR1 is MGHDK and CDR2 SYGVNS. The CDR3 has 15 amino acids. Trimming at V came to 5 bases and at J to 4 bases, leaving 10 bases not matched to a gene. Written as DNA, the CDR3 is TGTGCCAGCAGTCCACAGGGGAAGGCGACCTATGGCTACACCTTC. Translated: CASSPQGKATYGYTF.